This T cell receptor (beta chain) was recovered during a study of blood T cell repertoires in COVID-19. TCRdb's table, derived via immunoSEQ multiplex PCR, lists solely in-frame clones and lacks some. The sample lists about 18,000 clones; roughly 87% were seen once. This CDR3 is built from 15 residues. Germline loops: CDR1 MNHEY, CDR2 SMNVEV (reference sequence). V was clipped by 2 bases and J by 2 bases, with 10 bases between them. This clone occurred a few times. The sequence derives from a human donor in a cohort sampled during active COVID-19. The donor label of this sample is uncertain. Sequenced material: peripheral blood. The chain has TRBV27 and TRBJ1-5; the D gene is possibly TRBD1 (6 bases). The CDR3 reads CASSLRGHRNQPQHF. CDR3 coding DNA: TGTGCCAGCAGTTTACGGGGACACCGCAATCAGCCCCAGCATTTT.